This T cell receptor (beta chain) came from a study of blood T cell repertoires in COVID-19. Whole-study context: The origin of the acute and convalescent COVID-19 samples was the United States, Italy and Spain.

Clones were sequenced by immunoSEQ multiplex PCR, and TCRdb holds only the in-frame ones, with some missing. The repertoire has approximately 80,000 clones, approximately 78% of them found once; the top ten carry under 11%. The CDR3 runs 19 residues. Germline values: CDR1 MNHEY, CDR2 SVGEGT. V gave up 4 bases and J gave up 0 bases; unmatched junction bases: 10. V gene TRBV6-2 or TRBV6-3 combines with J gene TRBJ2-6; 9 nucleotides agree with TRBD1. The specimen sequenced was peripheral blood. The origin of this receptor is a man in his 60s with acute or convalescent COVID-19. The CDR3 coding sequence is TGTGCCAGCAGTTCACACACCGGGACAGGGCTCTCTGGGGCCAACGTCCTGACTTTC. Translated: CASSSHTGTGLSGANVLTF.